This passage covers 14 T cell receptor beta chains from one sample sequenced in a study of T cell repertoires in cytomegalovirus infection. For these receptors, no antigen is known. TCRdb fed the reads into MiXCR, producing one record per CDR3 protein. The sample lists approximately 590,000 distinct CDR3 sequences, about 39% occurring once. The source material was cultured PBMCs, sampled from culture after CMV antigen stimulation. The receptors were sampled from a human donor in good health (CMV status not recorded). Some clones in this sample may be carry-over from other donors' samples.

This clonotype was recorded a few times. This rearrangement joins TRBV12-3 or TRBV12-4 to TRBJ2-3, with D tentatively TRBD2 (6 bases). This CDR3 region has 14 residues. V lost 3 bases, J lost 5 bases, and 12 bases lay in between. The CDR3 DNA reads as TGTGCCAGCAGTTTTGGGCTGGGGGGAGATACGCAGTATTTT. This sequence encodes CASSFGLGGDTQYF.

The chain employs TRBV4-1 and TRBJ1-3; perhaps TRBD1 as D (6 bases). The germline V and J ends were trimmed by 1 base and 7 bases, with 17 bases remaining between them. This CDR3 has 16 residues. Germline assignment: CDR1 MGHRA and CDR2 YSYEKL. CDR3 bases: TGCGCCAGCAGCCAAGGGGGGCAGGGGACGGCGAACACCATATATTTT. Protein: CASSQGGQGTANTIYF.

This clonotype was counted a few times. This chain connects TRBV11-2 to TRBJ2-1; the D gene is possibly TRBD2 (6 bases). Trimming left V 5 bases short and J 8 bases short, with 19 bases between. CDR1 is SGHAT and CDR2 is FQNNGV in the germline V gene. This CDR3 contains 15 residues. In nucleotides, the CDR3 is TGTGCCAGCAGCGTATCCCGTGGACTATTCTATGAGCAGTTCTTC. Its translation: CASSVSRGLFYEQFF.

This clonotype was detected ten times or more. The V call is TRBV7-8, the J call TRBJ2-3; 7 nucleotides line up with TRBD2. CDR3 length: 16 residues. Germline CDR1 is SGHVS and CDR2 is FQNEAQ. With V trimmed by 2 bases and J by 4 bases, 9 bases remained unmatched. The CDR3: CASSLSLGRFPDTQYF. In DNA, the CDR3 is TGTGCCAGCAGCTTATCCCTCGGGAGGTTCCCAGATACGCAGTATTTT.

This clonotype was picked up many times. The chain carries TRBV7-2 and TRBJ2-5, with D unclear. Trimming removed 0 bases at V and 0 bases at J, with 5 bases between. This CDR3 is 14 amino acids long. Germline V gene sequence: CDR1 SGHTA, CDR2 FQGNSA. CDR3 sequence reads: CASSLARYQETQYF. The CDR3, as DNA: TGTGCCAGCAGCTTAGCGCGGTACCAAGAGACCCAGTACTTC.

The chain uses TRBV11-2 and TRBJ2-1, with D hard to call. Trimming cost V 5 bases and J 9 bases, with 17 bases left between them. The CDR3 consists of 14 residues. The germline V gene has CDR1 SGHAT and CDR2 FQNNGV. The CDR3 protein is CASSLSSAIGEQFF. CDR3 coding DNA: TGTGCCAGCAGCCTCAGTTCCGCAATCGGTGAGCAGTTCTTC.

This clonotype was recorded a few times. The chain has TRBV7-2 and TRBJ2-1; 8 bases map to TRBD2. The CDR3 length is 15 residues. V lost 5 bases and J lost 4; bases outside the gene matches: 7. Germline-derived CDR1 and CDR2 are SGHTA and FQGNSA. The DNA for the CDR3 is TGTGCCAGCAGCCCCGGGGGGGCGGGTTACAATGAGCAGTTCTTC. This encodes CASSPGGAGYNEQFF.

The genes are TRBV10-3 and TRBJ2-6; D unclear. V lost 4 bases and J lost 2, with 9 bases in between. This CDR3 contains 15 residues. Germline V lookup: CDR1 ENHRY, CDR2 SYGVKD. The DNA for the CDR3 is TGTGCCATCAGTGGCGGTCGCGCTGGGGCCAACGTCCTGACTTTC. Translation: CAISGGRAGANVLTF.

This clonotype was detected only a few times. V and J are TRBV27 and TRBJ2-1; D is unresolved. The germline CDR1 and CDR2 sequences are MNHEY and SMNVEV (reference sequence). Deletions cut 3 bases from V and 6 bases from J, with 12 bases between. CDR3 length equals 14 residues. This CDR3 is CASSFSGNFNEQFF. As DNA, the CDR3 is TGTGCCAGCAGTTTTAGTGGGAACTTCAATGAGCAGTTCTTC.

The J gene is TRBJ2-3, the V gene TRBV7-2; no firm D call. The ends were cut back, 6 bases at V and 1 base at J, with 14 bases in the middle. Germline assignment: CDR1 SGHTA and CDR2 FQGNSA. The CDR3 loop spans 15 amino acids. CDR3 sequence (DNA): TGTGCCAGCAGACCCGCGAGCGCGGGCACAGATACGCAGTATTTT. Its translation is CASRPASAGTDTQYF.

This clonotype was seen a few times. The chain combines TRBV6-2 or TRBV6-3 with TRBJ2-7; a weak D match, TRBD2 (6 bases). V lost 6 bases and J 2 bases, leaving 14 bases between the germline ends. Germline-derived CDR1 and CDR2 are MNHEY and SVGEGT. This CDR3 region has 14 residues. CDR3 region: CASSRGTYTYEQYF. For the CDR3, the DNA is TGTGCCAGCAGCCGGGGGACTTACACCTACGAGCAGTACTTC.

The chain joins TRBV7-2 to TRBJ2-7, with a tentative D call TRBD2 (5 bases). The CDR3 totals 14 residues. Germline V lookup: CDR1 SGHTA, CDR2 FQGNSA. V lost 1 base and J lost 2, with 9 bases in between. CDR3: CASSLGTATYEQYF. DNA of the CDR3: TGTGCCAGCAGCTTAGGGACTGCCACCTACGAGCAGTACTTC.

The V call is TRBV3-1, the J call TRBJ1-1; maybe TRBD1 (5 bases). There are 15 residues in the CDR3. The ends were cut back, 3 bases at V and 3 bases at J, with 14 bases in the middle. CDR1 and CDR2 (germline): LGHDT, YNNKEL (reference sequence). Written as DNA, the CDR3 is TGTGCCAGCAGCCAGATATCAAGGGGAGACACTGAAGCTTTCTTT. Its translation is CASSQISRGDTEAFF.

The table lists this clonotype with a few counts. CDR3 nucleotide sequence: TGTGCCAGCAGCTCGACAGGGCTGAGCTCCTACAATGAGCAGTTCTTC. As protein: CASSSTGLSSYNEQFF. V usage is TRBV7-9 and J usage is TRBJ2-1; 7 positions match TRBD1. Germline V gene sequence: CDR1 SEHNR, CDR2 FQNEAQ (reference sequence). Trimming cost V 4 bases and J 0 bases; bases outside gene matches: 6. The CDR3 covers 16 residues.